Listed below are T cell receptor beta chains from one sample, sequenced in a study of T cell repertoires in cytomegalovirus infection. These receptors have no identified antigens. TCRdb ran MiXCR on the reads and lists one entry per CDR3 protein. The data hold about half a million distinct CDR3 sequences, with roughly a third observed a single time. The material sequenced was cultured PBMCs, taken from culture after CMV antigen stimulation. The receptors come from a human donor in good health (CMV status not recorded). Some clones in this sample may be carry-over from other donors' samples. The CDR3 runs from the conserved cysteine through the conserved F or W. D genes are given only for firm matches. Part of the rows lack a size; the others show once, few, many or a class for expanded clones.

>many|TRBV7-2|-|TRBJ2-7
CASSRRVSEQYF
TGTGCCAGCAGCAGACGGGTTTCTGAGCAGTACTTC
>-|TRBV6-2/TRBV6-3|TRBD2|TRBJ2-7
CASSYSVLAGAYEQYF
TGTGCCAGCAGTTACAGCGTCTTAGCGGGAGCCTACGAGCAGTACTTC
>-|TRBV19|-|TRBJ1-3
CASSDITSGNTIYF
TGTGCCAGTAGTGACATAACCTCTGGAAACACCATATATTTT
>-|TRBV5-6|-|TRBJ2-3
CASSRETGLGTDTQYF
TGTGCCAGCAGCCGAGAGACAGGCCTCGGCACAGATACGCAGTATTTT
>-|TRBV6-2/TRBV6-3|TRBD2|TRBJ2-1
CASRSRTSYNEQFF
TGTGCCAGCAGATCCCGGACTAGTTACAATGAGCAGTTCTTC
>-|TRBV19|TRBD2|TRBJ2-1
CASSIDGLAVRGNEQFF
TGTGCCAGTAGTATAGATGGACTAGCGGTTCGGGGGAATGAGCAGTTCTTC
>-|TRBV7-9|-|TRBJ2-7
CASSARVSPTYEQYF
TGTGCCAGCAGCGCTCGGGTTTCACCAACCTACGAGCAGTACTTC
>many|TRBV7-2|-|TRBJ2-4
CASSLAPGKNIQYF
TGTGCCAGCAGCTTAGCGCCAGGCAAAAACATTCAGTACTTC
>few|TRBV30|-|TRBJ2-2
CAWSVLVTGELFF
TGTGCCTGGAGTGTCCTAGTCACCGGGGAGCTGTTTTTT
>-|TRBV2|-|TRBJ2-1
CAGKARFSYNEQFF
TGTGCCGGAAAGGCTCGGTTCTCCTACAATGAGCAGTTCTTC
>many|TRBV7-2|TRBD2|TRBJ2-3
CASSYAGSGTNTQYF
TGTGCCAGCAGCTACGCCGGAAGCGGGACGAATACGCAGTATTTT
>many|TRBV7-2|-|TRBJ2-5
CASSLRNQTGLTIQETQYF
TGTGCCAGCAGCCTCCGGAACCAGACTGGACTAACTATTCAAGAGACCCAGTACTTC
>few|TRBV5-6|-|TRBJ1-2
CASSRYGQSYGYTF
TGTGCCAGCAGCAGATACGGACAGTCTTATGGCTACACCTTC
>few|TRBV19|-|TRBJ1-5
CASSPPVSGNQPQHF
TGTGCCAGTAGTCCCCCGGTGTCCGGCAATCAGCCCCAGCATTTT
>-|TRBV6-2/TRBV6-3|TRBD1|TRBJ1-1
CASSDRQGGPEAFF
TGTGCCAGCAGTGATCGACAGGGAGGTCCTGAAGCTTTCTTT
>few|TRBV27|-|TRBJ1-4
CASRRGEKLFF
TGTGCCAGCAGAAGGGGTGAAAAACTGTTTTTT
>few|TRBV28|-|TRBJ2-5
CASRVVGGGGHETQYF
TGTGCCAGCAGGGTGGTGGGGGGAGGCGGGCATGAGACCCAGTACTTC
>few|TRBV6-2/TRBV6-3|-|TRBJ1-6
CATKPGSNNSPLHF
TGTGCCACCAAACCGGGATCCAATAATTCACCCCTCCACTTT
>-|TRBV7-2|-|TRBJ2-7
CASSPGGGWVDYEQYF
TGTGCCAGCAGCCCTGGCGGTGGGTGGGTCGACTACGAGCAGTACTTC
>few|TRBV12-3/TRBV12-4|TRBD1|TRBJ1-6
CASSSQGAAPLHF
TGTGCCAGCAGCTCGCAGGGGGCGGCACCCCTCCACTTT
>few|TRBV28|-|TRBJ2-7
CASSLYQQYF
TGTGCCAGCAGTTTATACCAGCAGTACTTC
>few|TRBV3-1|-|TRBJ2-5
CASRTSNQETQYF
TGTGCCAGCAGAACTAGCAACCAAGAGACCCAGTACTTC
>few|TRBV6-2/TRBV6-3|TRBD2|TRBJ2-7
CASSYSRGLAARNYEQYF
TGTGCCAGCAGTTACTCGAGGGGACTAGCGGCAAGGAACTACGAGCAGTACTTC
>-|TRBV7-2|TRBD1|TRBJ2-2
CASSNRGSANTGELFF
TGTGCCAGCAGCAACAGGGGCAGCGCGAACACCGGGGAGCTGTTTTTT
>-|TRBV30|TRBD1|TRBJ2-1
CAGQGVAVAEQFF
TGTGCCGGACAGGGCGTCGCGGTCGCGGAGCAGTTCTTC
>-|TRBV12-3/TRBV12-4|TRBD1|TRBJ1-1
CASSPDRENTEAFF
TGTGCCAGCAGTCCAGACAGGGAGAACACTGAAGCTTTCTTT
>many|TRBV10-3|-|TRBJ2-3
CAISEPSSWPKQYF
TGTGCCATCAGTGAGCCGAGTAGCTGGCCCAAGCAGTATTTT
>few|TRBV7-2|-|TRBJ2-5
CASSSMYQETQYF
TGTGCCAGCAGCTCAATGTACCAAGAGACCCAGTACTTC
>many|TRBV27|-|TRBJ2-7
CASSLGTGAYEQYF
TGTGCCAGCAGCCTCGGGACCGGCGCCTACGAGCAGTACTTC
>-|TRBV12-3/TRBV12-4|-|TRBJ1-1
CASSLEYTEAFF
TGTGCCAGCAGTTTAGAGTACACTGAAGCTTTCTTT
>many|TRBV7-2|TRBD1|TRBJ1-5
CASSVDRSNQPQHF
TGTGCCAGCAGCGTGGACAGGTCGAATCAGCCCCAGCATTTT
>-|TRBV7-8|-|TRBJ2-5
CASSLVRITLPKETQYF
TGTGCCAGCAGCTTAGTAAGGATTACCCTCCCAAAAGAGACCCAGTACTTC
>many|TRBV11-3|-|TRBJ2-1
CASSLRTFSGNEQFF
TGTGCCAGCAGCTTGCGGACCTTCTCCGGGAATGAGCAGTTCTTC
>few|TRBV28|TRBD2|TRBJ2-5
CASSLGLTSGKETQYF
TGTGCCAGCAGCCTTGGGTTGACTAGCGGTAAAGAGACCCAGTACTTC
>-|TRBV6-8|TRBD1|TRBJ1-6
CASSLSGEGASLHF
TGTGCCAGCAGTCTGTCGGGTGAGGGGGCATCCCTCCACTTT
>few|TRBV20-1|-|TRBJ2-3
CSANSRSSGTDTQYF
TGCAGTGCTAACAGCCGGTCTAGCGGCACAGATACGCAGTATTTT
>-|TRBV28|-|TRBJ1-6
CASSSNRDSPLHF
TGTGCCAGCAGTTCCAACCGAGATTCACCCCTCCACTTT
>few|TRBV24-1|-|TRBJ2-6
CATSDSFGSSGANVLTF
TGTGCCACCAGTGATTCCTTTGGGAGCTCTGGGGCCAACGTCCTGACTTTC
>many|TRBV6-5|-|TRBJ2-5
CASSYWAGRQETQYF
TGTGCCAGCAGTTACTGGGCGGGAAGGCAAGAGACCCAGTACTTC
>few|TRBV7-6|-|TRBJ1-6
CASSLERGNSPLHF
TGTGCCAGCAGCTTAGAACGGGGGAATTCACCCCTCCACTTT
>many|TRBV7-2|-|TRBJ1-1
CASSPNMGGQGTFF
TGTGCCAGCAGCCCCAATATGGGGGGGCAGGGAACTTTCTTT
>few|TRBV7-2|-|TRBJ1-6
CASSPPGLRNSPLHF
TGTGCCAGCAGCCCTCCGGGACTGAGAAATTCACCCCTCCACTTT
>few|TRBV4-2|TRBD2|TRBJ2-1
CASSVRLAKNNEQFF
TGTGCCAGCAGCGTACGACTAGCGAAGAACAATGAGCAGTTCTTC
>few|TRBV5-4|-|TRBJ2-5
CASSLVVGGDPPETQYF
TGTGCCAGCAGCTTAGTGGTAGGGGGAGATCCTCCAGAGACCCAGTACTTC
>once|TRBV30|TRBD1|TRBJ1-5
CACGQGGNQPQHF
TGTGCCTGCGGACAGGGAGGGAATCAGCCCCAGCATTTT
>-|TRBV19|-|TRBJ1-2
CASREGYDYGYTF
TGTGCCAGTAGGGAAGGGTACGACTATGGCTACACCTTC
>-|TRBV19|-|TRBJ2-7
CASATTGTAGEQYF
TGTGCCAGTGCCACCACCGGGACGGCGGGCGAGCAGTACTTC
>many|TRBV20-1|TRBD2|TRBJ2-3
CSAQREGRGDTQYF
TGCAGTGCTCAGCGGGAGGGCCGCGGAGATACGCAGTATTTT
>-|TRBV5-3|TRBD1|TRBJ2-3
CASSLGQVGADTQYF
TGTGCCAGCAGCTTGGGACAGGTTGGGGCAGATACGCAGTATTTT
>once|TRBV28|TRBD2|TRBJ2-1
CASSYSTSGRAEQFF
TGTGCCAGCAGTTATTCGACTAGCGGGAGGGCTGAGCAGTTCTTC
>-|TRBV6-2/TRBV6-3|TRBD2|TRBJ2-1
CASSYSTSGQSASSYNEQFF
TGTGCCAGCAGTTACTCGACTAGCGGCCAATCAGCAAGCTCCTACAATGAGCAGTTCTTC
>-|TRBV4-1|-|TRBJ2-2
CASSQVAGWGLFF
TGCGCCAGCAGCCAAGTGGCGGGTTGGGGGCTGTTTTTT
>many|TRBV15|-|TRBJ1-1
CATSRDSGAWGTEAFF
TGTGCCACCAGCAGAGATTCGGGGGCTTGGGGCACTGAAGCTTTCTTT
>many|TRBV5-4|TRBD2|TRBJ2-7
CASSLGTSELYEQYF
TGTGCCAGCAGCCTAGGGACTAGCGAGCTCTACGAGCAGTACTTC
>few|TRBV20-1|-|TRBJ2-7
CSATGTSYSYEQYF
TGCAGTGCTACCGGGACCTCATACTCCTACGAGCAGTACTTC